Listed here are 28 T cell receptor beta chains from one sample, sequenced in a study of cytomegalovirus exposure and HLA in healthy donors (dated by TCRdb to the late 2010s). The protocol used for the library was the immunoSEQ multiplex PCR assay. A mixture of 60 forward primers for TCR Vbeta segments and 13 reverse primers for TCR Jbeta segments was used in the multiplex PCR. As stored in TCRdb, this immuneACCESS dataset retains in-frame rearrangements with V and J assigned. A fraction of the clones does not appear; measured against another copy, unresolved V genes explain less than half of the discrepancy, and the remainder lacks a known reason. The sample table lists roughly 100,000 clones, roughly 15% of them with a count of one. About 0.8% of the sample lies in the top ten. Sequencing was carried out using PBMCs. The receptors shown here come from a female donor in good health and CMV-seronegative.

CDR3: CASSLGDTSSGQYF. CDR3 DNA: TGTGCCAGCAGCTTGGGAGATACGAGCTCAGGGCAGTACTTC. This chain uses TRBV5-4 with TRBJ2-7, with D unclear. The V end lost 0 bases, the J end lost 9 bases, and 16 bases lay between the germline ends. Looked up from germline, CDR1 is SGHNT and CDR2 is YYREEE (reference sequence). The length of the CDR3 is 14 residues.

The CDR3: CASSQDGGTGWANYGYTF. CDR3 sequence (DNA): TGCGCCAGCAGCCAAGATGGGGGGACAGGGTGGGCTAACTATGGCTACACCTTC. The chain uses TRBV4-1 and TRBJ1-2, with 9 positions matching TRBD1. Germline assignment: CDR1 MGHRA and CDR2 YSYEKL. This CDR3 has 18 amino acids. V was pared by 0 bases and J by 0 bases, with 8 bases of the junction left unmatched.

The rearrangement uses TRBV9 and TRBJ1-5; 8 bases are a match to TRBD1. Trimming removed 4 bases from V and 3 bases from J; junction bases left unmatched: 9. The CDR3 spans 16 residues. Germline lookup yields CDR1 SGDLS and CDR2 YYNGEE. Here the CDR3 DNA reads TGTGCCAGCAGCCCCAGGGGGCCGAGGTTCAATCAGCCCCAGCATTTT. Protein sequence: CASSPRGPRFNQPQHF.

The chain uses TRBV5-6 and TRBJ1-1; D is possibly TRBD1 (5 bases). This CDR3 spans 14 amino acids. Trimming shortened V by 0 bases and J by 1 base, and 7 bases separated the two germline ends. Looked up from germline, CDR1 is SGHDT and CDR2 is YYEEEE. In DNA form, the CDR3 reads TGTGCCAGCAGCTTGGGACAGCAGAACACTGAAGCTTTCTTT. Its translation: CASSLGQQNTEAFF.

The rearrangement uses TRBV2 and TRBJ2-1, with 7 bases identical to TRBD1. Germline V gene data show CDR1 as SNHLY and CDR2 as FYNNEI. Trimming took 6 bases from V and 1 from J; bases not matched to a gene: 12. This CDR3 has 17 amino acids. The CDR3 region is CASSVEHRGSSYNEQFF. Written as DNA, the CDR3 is TGTGCCAGCAGCGTTGAGCACAGGGGTTCGTCCTACAATGAGCAGTTCTTC.

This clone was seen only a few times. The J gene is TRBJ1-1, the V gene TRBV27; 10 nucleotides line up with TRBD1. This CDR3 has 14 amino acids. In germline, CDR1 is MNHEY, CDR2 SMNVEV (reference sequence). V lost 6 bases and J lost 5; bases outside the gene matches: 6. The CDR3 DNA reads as TGTGCCAGCAGCAGACAGGGGGCGAAAACTGAAGCTTTCTTT. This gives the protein CASSRQGAKTEAFF.

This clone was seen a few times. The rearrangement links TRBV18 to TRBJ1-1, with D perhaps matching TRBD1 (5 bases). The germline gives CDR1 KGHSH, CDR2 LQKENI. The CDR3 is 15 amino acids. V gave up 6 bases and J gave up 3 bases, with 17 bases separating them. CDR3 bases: TGTGCCAGCTCCTCATCGCGGGGGACGGACACTGAAGCTTTCTTT. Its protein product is CASSSSRGTDTEAFF.

This chain's CDR3 is CASSNAQGTYEQYF. DNA for the CDR3: TGTGCCAGTAGTAACGCCCAGGGAACCTACGAGCAGTACTTC. This chain links TRBV19 with TRBJ2-7; a possible D gene is TRBD1 (5 bases). The CDR3 totals 14 residues. Germline-derived CDR1 and CDR2 are LNHDA and SQIVND (reference sequence). Between the trimmed V and J ends, which lost 4 bases and 2 bases, there was a span of 12 bases. Full variable domain (outside the CDR3, taken from reference TRBV19 and TRBJ2-7): DGGITQSPKYLFRKEGQNVTLSCEQNLNHDAMYWYRQDPGQGLRLIYYSQIVNDFQKGDIAEGYSVSREKKESFPLTVTSAQKNPTAFYLCASSNAQGTYEQYFGPGTRLTVT.

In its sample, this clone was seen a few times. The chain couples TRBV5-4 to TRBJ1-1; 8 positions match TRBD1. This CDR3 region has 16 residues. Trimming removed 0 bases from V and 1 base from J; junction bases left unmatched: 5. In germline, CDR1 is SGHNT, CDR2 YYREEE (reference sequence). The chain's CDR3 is CASSLARQGANTEAFF. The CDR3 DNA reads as TGTGCCAGCAGCTTGGCCAGGCAGGGGGCGAACACTGAAGCTTTCTTT.

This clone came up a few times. CDR3 nucleotide sequence: TGTGCCAGCAGCGTGGGAGGTACTAGCGGGGGCCGCACCGACAGGTTCTTC. Translating it yields CASSVGGTSGGRTDRFF. The V call is TRBV5-4, the J call TRBJ2-1; 11 nucleotides line up with TRBD2. J was trimmed by 15 bases and V by 4 bases; bases with no gene match: 21. The CDR3 covers 17 residues. Germline V gene sequence: CDR1 SGHNT, CDR2 YYREEE (reference sequence).

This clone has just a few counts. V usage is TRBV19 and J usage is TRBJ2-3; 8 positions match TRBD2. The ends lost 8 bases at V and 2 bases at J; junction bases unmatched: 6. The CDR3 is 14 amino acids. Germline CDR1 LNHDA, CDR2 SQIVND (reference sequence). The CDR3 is CASGSGGYTDTQYF. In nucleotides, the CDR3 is TGTGCCAGTGGAAGCGGGGGCTACACAGATACGCAGTATTTT.

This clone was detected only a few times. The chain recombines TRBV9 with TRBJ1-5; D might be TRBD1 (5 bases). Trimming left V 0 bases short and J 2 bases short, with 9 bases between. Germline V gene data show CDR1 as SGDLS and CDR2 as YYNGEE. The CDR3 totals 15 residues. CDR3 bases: TGTGCCAGCAGCGTAGCTGGGGCGGGCAATCAGCCCCAGCATTTT. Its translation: CASSVAGAGNQPQHF.

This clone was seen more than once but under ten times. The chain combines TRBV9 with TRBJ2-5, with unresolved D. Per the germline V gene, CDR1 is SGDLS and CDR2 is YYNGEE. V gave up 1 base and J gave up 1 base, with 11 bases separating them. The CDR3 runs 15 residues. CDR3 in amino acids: CASSVSLRSQETQYF. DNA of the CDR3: TGTGCCAGCAGCGTAAGCCTGAGAAGCCAAGAGACCCAGTACTTC.

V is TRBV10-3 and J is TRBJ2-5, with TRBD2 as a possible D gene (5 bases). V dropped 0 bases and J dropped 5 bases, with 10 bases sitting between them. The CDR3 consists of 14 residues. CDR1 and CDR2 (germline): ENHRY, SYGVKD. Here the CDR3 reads CAISESEGGETQYF. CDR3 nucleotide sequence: TGTGCCATCAGTGAGTCTGAGGGCGGGGAGACCCAGTACTTC.

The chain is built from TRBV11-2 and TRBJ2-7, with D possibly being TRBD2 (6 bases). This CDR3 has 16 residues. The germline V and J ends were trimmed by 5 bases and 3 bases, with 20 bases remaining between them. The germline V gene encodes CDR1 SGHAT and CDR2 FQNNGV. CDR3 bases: TGTGCCAGCAGCCGAAACCCGGGACTCAGATTCTACGAGCAGTACTTC. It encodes CASSRNPGLRFYEQYF.

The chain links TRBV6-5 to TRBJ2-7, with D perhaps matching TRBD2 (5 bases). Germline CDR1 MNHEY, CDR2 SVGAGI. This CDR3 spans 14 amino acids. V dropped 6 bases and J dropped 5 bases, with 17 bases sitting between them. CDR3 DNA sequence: TGTGCCAGCAGAATAAGAGGGAGTTCCCACGAGCAGTACTTC. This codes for CASRIRGSSHEQYF.

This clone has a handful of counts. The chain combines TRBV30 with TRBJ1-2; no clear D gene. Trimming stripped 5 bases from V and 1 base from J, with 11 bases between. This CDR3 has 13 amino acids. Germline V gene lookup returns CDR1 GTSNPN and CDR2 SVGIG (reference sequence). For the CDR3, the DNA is TGTGCCTGGTCTATTAGTATTAACTATGGCTACACCTTC. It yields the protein CAWSISINYGYTF.

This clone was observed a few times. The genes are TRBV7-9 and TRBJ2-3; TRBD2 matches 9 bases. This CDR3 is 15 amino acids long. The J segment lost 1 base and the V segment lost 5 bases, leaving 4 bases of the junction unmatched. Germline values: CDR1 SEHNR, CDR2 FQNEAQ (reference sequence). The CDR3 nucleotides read TGTGCCAGCAGCGCCGCTAGCGGGGGCACAGATACGCAGTATTTT. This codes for CASSAASGGTDTQYF.

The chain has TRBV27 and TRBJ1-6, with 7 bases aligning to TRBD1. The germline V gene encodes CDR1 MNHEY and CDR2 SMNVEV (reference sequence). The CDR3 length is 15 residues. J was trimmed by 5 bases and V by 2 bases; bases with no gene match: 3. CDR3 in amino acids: CASSLRGQNNSPLHF. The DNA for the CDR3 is TGTGCCAGCAGTTTAAGGGGACAGAATAATTCACCCCTCCACTTT.

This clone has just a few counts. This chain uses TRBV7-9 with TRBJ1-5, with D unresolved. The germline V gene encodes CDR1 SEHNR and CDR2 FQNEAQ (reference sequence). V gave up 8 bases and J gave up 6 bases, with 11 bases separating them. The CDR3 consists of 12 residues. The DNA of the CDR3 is TGTGCCAGCGGCAAATCGGGTCAGCCCCAGCATTTT. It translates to CASGKSGQPQHF.

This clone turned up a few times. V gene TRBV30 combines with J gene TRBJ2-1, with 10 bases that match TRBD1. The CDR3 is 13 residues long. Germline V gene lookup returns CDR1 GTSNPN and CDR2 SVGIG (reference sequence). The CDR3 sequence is CAAGTGAASLQFF. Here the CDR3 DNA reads TGTGCGGCCGGGACAGGGGCCGCAAGTCTGCAGTTCTTC.

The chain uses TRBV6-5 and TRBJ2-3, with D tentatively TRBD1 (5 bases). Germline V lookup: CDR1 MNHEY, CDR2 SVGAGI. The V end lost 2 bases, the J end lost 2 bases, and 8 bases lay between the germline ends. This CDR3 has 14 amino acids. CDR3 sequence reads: CASSYGAITDTQYF. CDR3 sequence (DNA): TGTGCCAGCAGTTACGGGGCTATCACAGATACGCAGTATTTT.

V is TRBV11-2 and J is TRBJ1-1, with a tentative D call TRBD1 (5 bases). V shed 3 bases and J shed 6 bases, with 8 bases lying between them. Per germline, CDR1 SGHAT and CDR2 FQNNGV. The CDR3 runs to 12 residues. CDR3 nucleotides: TGTGCCAGCAGCTTCAGGGTCTCTGAAGCTTTCTTT. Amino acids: CASSFRVSEAFF.

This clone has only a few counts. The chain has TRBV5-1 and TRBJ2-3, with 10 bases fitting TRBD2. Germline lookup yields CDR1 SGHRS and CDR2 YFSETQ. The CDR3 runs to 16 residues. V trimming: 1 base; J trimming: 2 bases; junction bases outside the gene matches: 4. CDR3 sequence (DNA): TGCGCCAGCAGCTTGAGCGGGAGGGCCCACACAGATACGCAGTATTTT. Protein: CASSLSGRAHTDTQYF.

The CDR3 reads CASGPGQGFYGYTF. In DNA form, the CDR3 reads TGCGCCAGCGGACCGGGACAGGGGTTTTATGGCTACACCTTC. V is TRBV10-1 and J is TRBJ1-2; 10 bases are a match to TRBD1. With V trimmed by 8 bases and J by 5 bases, 8 bases remained unmatched. The CDR3 totals 14 residues. Looked up from germline, CDR1 is WNHNN and CDR2 is SYGVQD (reference sequence).

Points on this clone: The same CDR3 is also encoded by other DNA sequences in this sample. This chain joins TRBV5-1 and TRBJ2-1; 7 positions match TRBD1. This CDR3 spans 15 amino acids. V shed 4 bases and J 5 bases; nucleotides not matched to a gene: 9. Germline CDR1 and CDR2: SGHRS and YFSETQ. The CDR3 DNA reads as TGCGCCAGCAGCCCGTTAGGGGGCGCGCACAATGAGCAGTTCTTC. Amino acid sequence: CASSPLGGAHNEQFF.

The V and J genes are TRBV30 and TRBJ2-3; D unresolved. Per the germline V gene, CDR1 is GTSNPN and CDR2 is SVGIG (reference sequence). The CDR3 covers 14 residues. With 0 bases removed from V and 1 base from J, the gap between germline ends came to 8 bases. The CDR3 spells CAWSVAVRTDTQYF. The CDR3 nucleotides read TGTGCCTGGAGTGTAGCCGTCCGCACAGATACGCAGTATTTT.

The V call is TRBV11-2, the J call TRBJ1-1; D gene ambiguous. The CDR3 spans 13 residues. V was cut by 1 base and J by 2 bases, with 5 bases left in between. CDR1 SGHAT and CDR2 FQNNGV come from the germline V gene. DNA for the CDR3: TGTGCCAGCAGCTTAGGACTTAACACTGAAGCTTTCTTT. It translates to CASSLGLNTEAFF.